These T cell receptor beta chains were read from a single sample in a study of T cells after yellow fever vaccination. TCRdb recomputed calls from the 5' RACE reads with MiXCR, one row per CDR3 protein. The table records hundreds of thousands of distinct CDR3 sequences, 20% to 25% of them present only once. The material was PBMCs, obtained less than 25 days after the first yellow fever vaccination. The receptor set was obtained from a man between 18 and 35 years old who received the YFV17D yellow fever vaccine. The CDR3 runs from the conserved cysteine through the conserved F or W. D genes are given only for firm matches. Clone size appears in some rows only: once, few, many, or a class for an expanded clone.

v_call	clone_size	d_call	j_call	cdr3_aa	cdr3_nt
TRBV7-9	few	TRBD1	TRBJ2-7	CASSSGQGGLYEQYF	TGTGCCAGCAGCTCGGGACAGGGGGGCCTCTACGAGCAGTACTTC
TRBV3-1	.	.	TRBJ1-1	CASSSTLMNTEAFF	TGTGCCAGCAGCTCGACACTTATGAACACTGAAGCTTTCTTT
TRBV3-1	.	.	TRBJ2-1	CASSQGGPSYNEQFF	TGTGCCAGCAGCCAAGGGGGCCCCTCCTACAATGAGCAGTTCTTC
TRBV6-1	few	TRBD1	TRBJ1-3	CASQDRSGNTIYF	TGTGCCAGCCAGGACAGGTCTGGAAACACCATATATTTT
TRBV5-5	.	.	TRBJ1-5	CASSPEAHNQPQHF	TGTGCCAGCAGCCCGGAGGCCCACAATCAGCCCCAGCATTTT
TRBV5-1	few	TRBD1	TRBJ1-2	CASSPDPGQGYYGYTF	TGCGCCAGCAGCCCCGACCCCGGACAGGGGTACTATGGCTACACCTTC
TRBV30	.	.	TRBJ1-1	CAWSVMTVNTEAFF	TGTGCCTGGAGTGTCATGACCGTGAACACTGAAGCTTTCTTT
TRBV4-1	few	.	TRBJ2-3	CASSLRVSDTQYF	TGCGCCAGCAGCCTCCGGGTCTCAGATACGCAGTATTTT
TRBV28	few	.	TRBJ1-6	CASSLDLGLSSYNSPLHF	TGTGCCAGCAGTTTAGATCTGGGTTTGAGCTCCTATAATTCACCCCTCCACTTT
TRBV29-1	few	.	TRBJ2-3	CSVERGPTDTQYF	TGCAGCGTTGAGCGGGGCCCCACAGATACGCAGTATTTT
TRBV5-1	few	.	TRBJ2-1	CASSLFGPLAQSSYNEQFF	TGCGCCAGCAGCTTGTTTGGTCCCCTAGCCCAGAGCTCCTACAATGAGCAGTTCTTC
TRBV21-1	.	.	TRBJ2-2	CASSPQEETISITGELFF	TGTGCCAGCAGCCCCCAGGAAGAAACCATATCAATAACCGGGGAGCTGTTTTTT
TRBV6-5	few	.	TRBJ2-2	CASSYPSVYRSGELFF	TGTGCCAGCAGTTACCCATCCGTTTACAGGTCCGGGGAGCTGTTTTTT
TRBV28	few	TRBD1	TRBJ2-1	CASSLFGGRGIEQFF	TGTGCCAGCAGTTTATTTGGGGGCAGGGGGATTGAGCAGTTCTTC
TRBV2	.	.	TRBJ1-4	CASSREGEKLFF	TGTGCCAGCTCGAGGGAAGGGGAAAAACTGTTTTTT
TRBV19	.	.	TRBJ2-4	CASSSPGGKNIQYF	TGTGCCAGTAGTAGCCCAGGAGGCAAAAACATTCAGTACTTC
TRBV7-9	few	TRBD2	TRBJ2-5	CASTREGETQYF	TGTGCCAGCACCCGGGAGGGAGAGACCCAGTACTTC
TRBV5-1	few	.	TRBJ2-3	CASSPGSYTDTQYF	TGCGCCAGCAGCCCCGGGTCGTACACAGATACGCAGTATTTT
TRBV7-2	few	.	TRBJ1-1	CASSLKSADTEAFF	TGTGCCAGCAGCTTAAAGTCGGCGGACACTGAAGCTTTCTTT
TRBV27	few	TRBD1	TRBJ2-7	CASSPSAVGQATSSYEQYF	TGTGCCAGCAGTCCATCGGCGGTGGGACAGGCAACAAGCTCCTACGAGCAGTACTTC
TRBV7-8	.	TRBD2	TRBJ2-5	CASSLKRTSVETQYF	TGTGCCAGCAGCTTAAAGCGCACTAGCGTAGAGACCCAGTACTTC
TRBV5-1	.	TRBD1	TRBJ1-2	CASSLVGQGDYGYTF	TGCGCCAGCAGCTTGGTGGGACAGGGGGACTATGGCTACACCTTC
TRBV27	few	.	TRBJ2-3	CASSLSIVEFGLTQYF	TGTGCCAGCAGTTTATCGATAGTAGAATTTGGGCTGACGCAGTATTTT
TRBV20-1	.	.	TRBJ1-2	CSARDRHNYGYTF	TGCAGTGCTAGAGATCGCCACAACTATGGCTACACCTTC